The 32 T cell receptor beta chains below all came from one sample that was sequenced in a study of T cell responses to AZD1222 COVID-19 vaccine. Sequencing used immunoSEQ multiplex PCR; TCRdb keeps in-frame clones, though not all of them. The repertoire has 100,000 to 150,000 clones, roughly 88% of them found once; the top ten carry over 5.5%. The sample in question was peripheral blood, obtained on day 0 of AZD1222 vaccination. The receptors originated from an adult in good health.

This clone came up a few times. This chain links TRBV6-4 with TRBJ2-3, with 7 nucleotides matching TRBD2. V was pared by 0 bases and J by 1 base, with 7 bases of the junction left unmatched. CDR1 is MRHNA and CDR2 is SNTAGT in the germline V gene. The CDR3 has 17 amino acids. CDR3 loop: CASSDSIESGGTDTQYF. The CDR3 nucleotides read TGTGCCAGCAGTGACTCGATCGAGAGCGGGGGCACAGATACGCAGTATTTT.

In DNA, the CDR3 is TGTGCCAGTAGTATTACTTGGATAAATGAAAAACTGTTTTTT. Amino acid sequence: CASSITWINEKLFF. V gene TRBV19 combines with J gene TRBJ1-4, with unresolved D. The CDR3 runs 14 residues. Trimming took 3 bases from V and 5 from J, leaving 10 bases between them. The germline V gene has CDR1 LNHDA and CDR2 SQIVND (reference sequence). Variable domain in full (rest from reference TRBV19 and TRBJ1-4): DGGITQSPKYLFRKEGQNVTLSCEQNLNHDAMYWYRQDPGQGLRLIYYSQIVNDFQKGDIAEGYSVSREKKESFPLTVTSAQKNPTAFYLCASSITWINEKLFFGSGTQLSVL.

This chain joins TRBV27 and TRBJ2-7; tentatively, D is TRBD1 (5 bases). Trimming took off 2 bases at V and 6 bases at J, with 17 bases between the two ends. There are 15 residues in the CDR3. Germline V gene sequence: CDR1 MNHEY, CDR2 SMNVEV (reference sequence). CDR3 residues: CASSLRGQTVGEQYF. In DNA, the CDR3 is TGTGCCAGCAGTTTAAGAGGCCAGACAGTCGGCGAGCAGTACTTC.

This clone was counted only a few times. The chain is built from TRBV19 and TRBJ2-1, with TRBD1 matching 11 bases. The germline V gene has CDR1 LNHDA and CDR2 SQIVND (reference sequence). CDR3 length: 16 amino acids. V was clipped by 5 bases and J by 5 bases; unmatched bases: 8. As DNA, the CDR3 is TGTGCCAGTAGTTATTACCGGGACAGGGGGGACAATGAGCAGTTCTTC. Residues: CASSYYRDRGDNEQFF.

V is TRBV2 and J is TRBJ1-1, with D possibly being TRBD1 (5 bases). V was pared by 7 bases and J by 0 bases, with 9 bases between. Germline V gene data show CDR1 as SNHLY and CDR2 as FYNNEI. The CDR3 has 13 residues. CDR3 amino acids: CASTGHLNTEAFF. The CDR3 nucleotides read TGTGCCAGCACCGGACACCTGAACACTGAAGCTTTCTTT.

The table lists this clone with a count of one. This rearrangement joins TRBV7-2 to TRBJ2-1; tentatively, D is TRBD2 (5 bases). V lost 4 bases and J lost 5, with 18 bases in between. The germline V gene encodes CDR1 SGHTA and CDR2 FQGNSA. The CDR3 totals 16 residues. CDR3 coding DNA: TGTGCCAGCAGCTCCAGTCCGGCGGGTTCTAACAATGAGCAGTTCTTC. Residues: CASSSSPAGSNNEQFF.

This rearrangement joins TRBV28 to TRBJ1-4; no clear D gene. The germline V gene encodes CDR1 MDHEN and CDR2 SYDVKM. Between the trimmed V and J ends, which lost 2 bases and 0 bases, there was a span of 1 base. This CDR3 has 13 residues. The CDR3, as DNA: TGTGCCAGCAGTTTAGCAACTAATGAAAAACTGTTTTTT. It codes for CASSLATNEKLFF. The full variable domain, its missing parts supplied by reference TRBV28 and TRBJ1-4, is DVKVTQSSRYLVKRTGEKVFLECVQDMDHENMFWYRQDPGLGLRLIYFSYDVKMKEKGDIPEGYSVSREKKERFSLILESASTNQTSMYLCASSLATNEKLFFGSGTQLSVL.

This clone has only a few counts. V is TRBV29-1 and J is TRBJ1-2; no clear D. This CDR3 is built from 10 residues. Deletions cut 6 bases from V and 8 bases from J, with 10 bases between. In germline, CDR1 is SQVTM, CDR2 ANQGSEA. CDR3 in amino acids: CSVKHNGYTF. The CDR3 nucleotides are TGCAGCGTCAAACACAACGGCTACACCTTC.

J is TRBJ2-7 and V is TRBV28; 7 positions match TRBD1. CDR3 size: 15 residues. CDR1 MDHEN and CDR2 SYDVKM come from the germline V gene. J lost 7 bases, V lost 3 bases, and 12 bases had no gene match. The CDR3 DNA reads as TGTGCCAGCAGTTTCTCCGACAGGGTGTCAGGGGAGCAGTACTTC. It encodes CASSFSDRVSGEQYF.

V gene TRBV19 combines with J gene TRBJ1-1; D unclear. Germline values: CDR1 LNHDA, CDR2 SQIVND (reference sequence). V was cut by 5 bases and J by 4 bases, with 29 bases left in between. This CDR3 is built from 19 residues. CDR3 coding DNA: TGTGCCAGTAGTTTATTCCCGCCTTCGGTTAGTCGTTTGAGCACTGAAGCTTTCTTT. Residues: CASSLFPPSVSRLSTEAFF.

The CDR3 protein is CASRPDGPYEQYF. The CDR3 nucleotides read TGTGCCAGCAGACCAGACGGCCCCTACGAGCAGTACTTC. The chain carries TRBV7-9 and TRBJ2-7; D is undetermined. Trimming removed 6 bases at V and 2 bases at J, with 11 bases between. Germline V gene data show CDR1 as SEHNR and CDR2 as FQNEAQ (reference sequence). The CDR3 runs to 13 residues.

The genes are TRBV7-2 and TRBJ2-2; D could derive from TRBD1 or TRBD2 (5 bases each). V was cut by 7 bases and J by 2 bases, with 11 bases left in between. The CDR3 is 14 residues long. Germline V lookup: CDR1 SGHTA, CDR2 FQGNSA. CDR3 residues: CASILGPNTGELFF. The DNA for the CDR3 is TGTGCCAGCATCTTGGGACCAAACACCGGGGAGCTGTTTTTT.

V usage is TRBV28 and J usage is TRBJ1-5; 8 bases align to TRBD1. Germline V gene sequence: CDR1 MDHEN, CDR2 SYDVKM. The V and J ends lost 6 bases and 3 bases, in that order; junction bases with no gene match: 13. CDR3 size: 17 residues. The CDR3, as DNA: TGTGCCAGCAGCCCTCCCCTAGTGACAGGGGACAATCAGCCCCAGCATTTT. Translated: CASSPPLVTGDNQPQHF. The full variable domain, with the rest looked up from reference TRBV28 and TRBJ1-5, is DVKVTQSSRYLVKRTGEKVFLECVQDMDHENMFWYRQDPGLGLRLIYFSYDVKMKEKGDIPEGYSVSREKKERFSLILESASTNQTSMYLCASSPPLVTGDNQPQHFGDGTRLSIL.

The rearrangement links TRBV10-1 to TRBJ1-5; D remains unclear. Trimming stripped 5 bases from V and 4 bases from J, with 6 bases between. This CDR3 has 12 residues. The germline gives CDR1 WNHNN, CDR2 SYGVQD (reference sequence). The CDR3 is CASSTLNQPQHF. Here the CDR3 DNA reads TGCGCCAGCAGTACCCTTAATCAGCCCCAGCATTTT.

V gene TRBV6-2 or TRBV6-3 combines with J gene TRBJ1-2; D is uncertain. CDR3 size: 16 residues. The V and J ends lost 0 bases and 3 bases respectively, with 14 bases between them. Germline assignment: CDR1 MNHEY and CDR2 SVGEGT. The DNA of the CDR3 is TGTGCCAGCAGTTACTCGATCGGCGAGGCGGACTATGGCTACACCTTC. Its translation is CASSYSIGEADYGYTF.

CDR3 residues: CASPGTGGCEQYF. DNA for the CDR3: TGTGCCAGCCCCGGGACAGGGGGCTGCGAGCAGTACTTC. This chain links TRBV12-3 or TRBV12-4 with TRBJ2-7; TRBD1 matches 12 bases. Unmatched junction bases numbered 5, after V lost 8 bases and J lost 6 bases. CDR3 length: 13 amino acids.

This chain connects TRBV11-2 to TRBJ2-7; TRBD1 aligns across 7 bases. V lost 3 bases and J lost 4; bases outside the gene matches: 9. This CDR3 has 15 amino acids. The germline V gene has CDR1 SGHAT and CDR2 FQNNGV. DNA for the CDR3: TGTGCCAGCAGCTTGGGGACAGAAAATTTATACGAGCAGTACTTC. Protein sequence: CASSLGTENLYEQYF.

The chain links TRBV11-1 to TRBJ1-1; perhaps TRBD1 as D (5 bases). Germline lookup yields CDR1 SGHAT and CDR2 FQDESV (reference sequence). The length of the CDR3 is 15 residues. Trimming took off 1 base at V and 4 bases at J, with 13 bases between the two ends. The CDR3 loop is CASSLGRDGLTEAFF. The CDR3 bases are TGTGCCAGCAGCTTAGGGCGGGACGGCCTCACTGAAGCTTTCTTT.

This clone is a singleton in its sample. The CDR3 DNA is TGCAGCGTTGAAGGCAGGCCAGGCCTTAACACTGAAGCTTTCTTT. Translated, it gives CSVEGRPGLNTEAFF. This chain connects TRBV29-1 to TRBJ1-1, with no clear D. Germline V gene sequence: CDR1 SQVTM, CDR2 ANQGSEA. The V and J ends lost 1 base and 2 bases respectively, with 14 bases between them. This CDR3 is built from 15 residues.

The gene calls are TRBV19 and TRBJ2-1, with TRBD2 as a possible D gene (6 bases). The germline V gene encodes CDR1 LNHDA and CDR2 SQIVND (reference sequence). The V end lost 7 bases, the J end lost 6 bases, and 19 bases lay between the germline ends. This CDR3 comprises 15 residues. Here the CDR3 DNA reads TGTGCCAGTATGATGGACTCACGGGGGTCCAATGAGCAGTTCTTC. Encoded protein: CASMMDSRGSNEQFF.

This chain links TRBV6-2 or TRBV6-3 with TRBJ1-1; TRBD1 matches at 7 bases. From germline, CDR1 is MNHEY and CDR2 SVGEGT. Trimming took 5 bases from V and 6 from J; bases not matched to a gene: 9. This CDR3 region has 14 residues. The DNA for the CDR3 is TGTGCCAGCAGTCCGACAGGGAAGGGATCTGAAGCTTTCTTT. It codes for CASSPTGKGSEAFF.

V gene TRBV3-1 (or the pseudogene TRBV3-2) combines with J gene TRBJ1-3; no definite D call. The CDR3 totals 18 residues. V shed 0 bases and J shed 0 bases, with 15 bases lying between them. Per germline, CDR1 LGHDT and CDR2 YNNKEL (reference sequence). The CDR3 DNA follows: TGTGCCAGCAGCCAAGAGAGGCGTACGGCCCGCTCTGGAAACACCATATATTTT. It encodes CASSQERRTARSGNTIYF.

The chain uses TRBV30 and TRBJ1-6, with D possibly being TRBD1 (5 bases). The CDR3 spans 13 residues. The germline V gene has CDR1 GTSNPN and CDR2 SVGIG (reference sequence). CDR3: CAAGEGYNSPLHF. DNA of the CDR3: TGTGCGGCGGGTGAGGGGTATAATTCACCCCTCCACTTT.

This CDR3 is CASSGGTEAFF. CDR3 coding DNA: TGTGCCAGCAGCGGTGGCACTGAAGCTTTCTTT. The J gene is TRBJ1-1, the V gene TRBV5-4; D remains unclear. V was shortened by 4 bases and J by 4 bases, with 5 bases between the two germline ends. The CDR3 extends over 11 amino acids. Looked up from germline, CDR1 is SGHNT and CDR2 is YYREEE (reference sequence).

The gene calls are TRBV5-6 and TRBJ1-4; maybe TRBD1 (5 bases). Germline loops: CDR1 SGHDT, CDR2 YYEEEE. V was trimmed by 0 bases and J by 7 bases, leaving 10 bases between them. This CDR3 has 14 amino acids. CDR3 loop: CASSLVQGGEKLFF. As DNA, the CDR3 is TGTGCCAGCAGCTTGGTGCAGGGTGGTGAAAAACTGTTTTTT.

The chain links TRBV28 to TRBJ2-7; no reliable D call. With 2 bases removed from V and 4 bases from J, the gap between germline ends came to 9 bases. CDR3 length equals 13 residues. Germline CDR1 MDHEN, CDR2 SYDVKM. CDR3 nucleotide sequence: TGTGCCAGCAGTTTAGGACGTGTTTACGAGCAGTACTTC. This encodes CASSLGRVYEQYF.

The chain carries TRBV3-1 (or the pseudogene TRBV3-2) and TRBJ1-1; 8 bases are shared with TRBD1. With 0 bases clipped from V and 1 base from J, the junction kept 1 base outside the gene matches. CDR1 and CDR2 from the germline V gene are LGHDT and YNNKEL (reference sequence). The CDR3 is 15 amino acids. CDR3: CASSQEDRENTEAFF. The CDR3 coding sequence is TGTGCCAGCAGCCAAGAGGACAGGGAGAACACTGAAGCTTTCTTT.

CDR3 nucleotide sequence: TGTGCCAGTAGTAGCCTCTGGCGGGGGGCTCTATCCGAGCAGTTCTTC. Protein: CASSSLWRGALSEQFF. The V gene is TRBV19, the J gene TRBJ2-1, with TRBD2 identical over 8 bases. Germline trimming cut 4 bases from V and 10 bases from J; bases unmatched to any gene: 15. The germline V gene has CDR1 LNHDA and CDR2 SQIVND (reference sequence). The CDR3 is 16 residues long.

The V call is TRBV7-8, the J call TRBJ1-4; D perhaps matches TRBD1 (6 bases). This CDR3 is 15 amino acids long. V lost 1 base, J lost 3 bases, and 9 bases lay in between. Germline CDR1 and CDR2: SGHVS and FQNEAQ. This chain's CDR3 is CASSLGGRSNEKLFF. For the CDR3, the DNA is TGTGCCAGCAGCTTAGGGGGGCGCTCTAATGAAAAACTGTTTTTT.

This clone was counted only a few times. The V gene is TRBV28, the J gene TRBJ2-5; 10 bases align to TRBD1. V shed 6 bases, J shed 4 bases, and the junction held 5 bases outside the gene matches. Germline loops: CDR1 MDHEN, CDR2 SYDVKM. This CDR3 has 14 residues. The CDR3 DNA reads as TGTGCCAGCAGGAGACAGGGGGCCGGAGAGACCCAGTACTTC. It encodes CASRRQGAGETQYF. The variable domain in full, with the rest retrieved from reference TRBV28 and TRBJ2-5, is DVKVTQSSRYLVKRTGEKVFLECVQDMDHENMFWYRQDPGLGLRLIYFSYDVKMKEKGDIPEGYSVSREKKERFSLILESASTNQTSMYLCASRRQGAGETQYFGPGTRLLVL.

This clone was recorded once. The CDR3 region has the DNA TGTGCCACCAGCAGAGTAGGGTCAAGCAATCAGCCCCAGCATTTT. Translation gives CATSRVGSSNQPQHF. This chain connects TRBV15 to TRBJ1-5; D not certain. CDR1 is LNHNV and CDR2 is YYDKDF in the germline V gene (reference sequence). The CDR3 contains 15 residues. Trimming pared 1 base from V and 1 base from J, leaving 8 bases between.

V and J are TRBV7-6 and TRBJ1-6; perhaps TRBD1 as D (5 bases). Per germline, CDR1 SGHVS and CDR2 FNYEAQ. V lost 5 bases, J lost 10 bases, and 18 bases lay in between. There are 15 residues in the CDR3. CDR3 sequence: CASSLSPIRGSPLHF. The DNA of the CDR3 is TGTGCCAGCAGCCTCTCACCTATTCGGGGGTCACCCCTCCACTTT.